The rows below give T cell receptor beta chains drawn from one sample of a study of T cells in Graves' hyperthyroidism and ophthalmopathy. TCRdb ran MiXCR on the multiplex PCR reads and lists one entry per CDR3 protein. This table has more than 500,000 distinct CDR3 sequences, about 16% appearing once. The sequenced sample was blood. The receptors originated from a woman aged 30 to 39 with Graves' ophthalmopathy. Each CDR3 is given with its conserved first and last residue. The D gene is left open where the match is weak. Clone size, where shown, is once, few, many, or a class for clones that have expanded.

J gene | clone size | V gene | CDR3 length | D gene | CDR3 protein | CDR3 DNA
TRBJ2-1 | . | TRBV6-1 | 15 | . | CASSPLLGSSDEQFF | TGTGCCAGCAGCCCGCTCTTGGGGAGTAGCGATGAGCAGTTCTTC
TRBJ2-4 | many | TRBV28 | 14 | . | CASSDPGGKNIQYF | TGTGCCAGCAGCGATCCCGGGGGCAAAAACATTCAGTACTTC
TRBJ2-3 | . | TRBV6-5 | 16 | . | CASSYSGRKSTDTQYF | TGTGCCAGCAGTTACTCCGGGCGGAAAAGCACAGATACGCAGTATTTT
TRBJ2-1 | few | TRBV20-1 | 14 | TRBD2 | CSANSGRYYNEQFF | TGCAGTGCCAATAGCGGGAGATACTACAATGAGCAGTTCTTC
TRBJ1-1 | few | TRBV6-1 | 14 | TRBD1 | CASGTGWYDTEAFF | TGTGCCAGCGGGACAGGGTGGTACGACACTGAAGCTTTCTTT
TRBJ2-3 | once | TRBV19 | 14 | . | CASSIEENTDTQYF | TGTGCCAGTAGTATAGAAGAAAACACAGATACGCAGTATTTT
TRBJ2-5 | many | TRBV6-2/TRBV6-3 | 13 | TRBD1 | CASKRQGQETQYF | TGTGCCAGCAAACGACAGGGCCAAGAGACCCAGTACTTC
TRBJ2-5 | . | TRBV7-2 | 16 | TRBD2 | CASSLALGLAEETQYF | TGTGCCAGCAGCTTAGCGCTTGGACTAGCGGAAGAGACCCAGTACTTC
TRBJ2-6 | few | TRBV10-3 | 16 | . | CAISTAVGGGANVLTF | TGTGCCATCAGTACGGCCGTTGGTGGCGGGGCCAACGTCCTGACTTTC
TRBJ2-7 | many | TRBV20-1 | 15 | . | CSARDRKASWYEQYF | TGCAGTGCTAGAGATAGAAAGGCTAGCTGGTACGAGCAGTACTTC
TRBJ1-1 | . | TRBV14 | 15 | . | CASSALTGVGTEAFF | TGTGCCAGCAGCGCGCTAACAGGAGTGGGCACTGAAGCTTTCTTT
TRBJ1-5 | few | TRBV20-1 | 12 | . | CSARDNNQPQHF | TGCAGTGCTAGAGATAATAATCAGCCCCAGCATTTT
TRBJ1-1 | many | TRBV6-4 | 13 | . | CASSEKLNTEAFF | TGTGCCAGCAGCGAAAAGTTGAACACTGAAGCTTTCTTT